This T cell receptor (beta chain) derives from a study of identical twins. This clonotype was observed a handful of times. TCRdb analysed the 5' RACE reads with MiXCR anew, one entry per CDR3 protein. The table records 1.5 million to 2 million distinct CDR3 sequences, under 35% of them present only once. Sequenced material: cord blood. The TCR sequence derives from a newborn girl in good health.

The CDR3 sequence is CASSLAVSSSYEQYF. In nucleotides, the CDR3 is TGTGCCAGCAGCTTGGCGGTCTCGAGCTCCTACGAGCAGTACTTC. The chain recombines TRBV5-5 with TRBJ2-7, with unresolved D. V dropped 0 bases and J dropped 0 bases, with 10 bases sitting between them. Germline V lookup: CDR1 SGHKS, CDR2 YYEKEE (reference sequence). This CDR3 is built from 15 residues. Full variable domain (missing parts from reference TRBV5-5 and TRBJ2-7): DAGVTQSPTHLIKTRGQQVTLRCSPISGHKSVSWYQQVLGQGPQFIFQYYEKEERGRGNFPDRFSARQFPNYSSELNVNALLLGDSALYLCASSLAVSSSYEQYFGPGTRLTVT.